Below, 10 T cell receptor beta chains from the same sample are listed, as sequenced in a study of blood T cell repertoires in COVID-19. Libraries were prepared by immunoSEQ multiplex PCR; TCRdb keeps only in-frame clonotypes and omits some of them. The top ten clones hold about 5% of a sample with approximately 150,000 clones, over 70% of them seen once. Sequenced sample: PBMCs or T cells enriched from blood (not recorded which). The receptors come from a middle-aged woman with acute COVID-19.

V gene TRBV7-9 combines with J gene TRBJ1-6; unclear D gene. Trimming took off 1 base at V and 8 bases at J, with 6 bases between the two ends. Germline values: CDR1 SEHNR, CDR2 FQNEAQ (reference sequence). The CDR3 runs to 13 residues. CDR3 sequence: CASSLEGDSPLHF. CDR3 in DNA: TGTGCCAGCAGCTTAGAGGGAGATTCACCCCTCCACTTT.

The rearrangement uses TRBV4-2 and TRBJ1-2, with D tentatively TRBD1 (6 bases). V lost 2 bases and J 3 bases, leaving 16 bases between the germline ends. This CDR3 has 16 amino acids. Germline CDR1 is LGHNA and CDR2 is YNFKEQ. Here the CDR3 DNA reads TGTGCCAGCAGCCAATTTGCAGGGGTGGGAGACTATGGCTACACCTTC. This sequence encodes CASSQFAGVGDYGYTF.

The CDR3 region has the DNA TGTGCCTCGCTCGGACTAGCGGATGAGCAGTTCTTC. Its translation: CASLGLADEQFF. The V and J genes are TRBV30 and TRBJ2-1, with 10 bases aligning to TRBD2. This CDR3 spans 12 amino acids. With V trimmed by 7 bases and J by 8 bases, 5 bases remained unmatched. Germline V lookup: CDR1 GTSNPN, CDR2 SVGIG (reference sequence). The full variable domain, rest sourced from reference TRBV30 and TRBJ2-1, is SQTIHQWPATLVQPVGSPLSLECTVEGTSNPNLYWYRQAAGRGLQLLFYSVGIGQISSEVPQNLSASRPQDRQFILSSKKLLLSDSGFYLCASLGLADEQFFGPGTRLTVL.

The chain combines TRBV10-3 with TRBJ1-2, with a tentative D call TRBD1 (6 bases). This CDR3 comprises 19 residues. Germline CDR1 is ENHRY and CDR2 is SYGVKD. Trimming removed 8 bases from V and 0 bases from J, with 28 bases in between. The CDR3 spells CAIGPWRQGISSTNYGYTF. The DNA of the CDR3 is TGTGCCATCGGTCCCTGGAGGCAGGGGATTTCTTCGACTAACTATGGCTACACCTTC.

This chain joins TRBV29-1 and TRBJ2-1; D is ambiguous. V lost 6 bases, J lost 5 bases, and 17 bases lay in between. Germline loops: CDR1 SQVTM, CDR2 ANQGSEA. The CDR3 totals 14 residues. The CDR3 sequence is CSVKIDNSNNEQFF. Written as DNA, the CDR3 is TGCAGCGTGAAGATCGACAATTCTAACAATGAGCAGTTCTTC.

The chain joins TRBV6-5 to TRBJ2-7, with D tentatively TRBD1 (5 bases). Trimming pared 3 bases from V and 4 bases from J, leaving 13 bases between. From germline, CDR1 is MNHEY and CDR2 SVGAGI. The length of the CDR3 is 14 residues. The CDR3 spells CASSYSTATYEQYF. CDR3 bases: TGTGCCAGCAGTTATTCGACAGCTACATACGAGCAGTACTTC.

This chain connects TRBV5-5 to TRBJ2-1; tentative D call: TRBD2 (7 bases). There are 17 residues in the CDR3. Trimming took off 0 bases at V and 9 bases at J, with 22 bases between the two ends. CDR1 and CDR2 from the germline V gene are SGHKS and YYEKEE (reference sequence). CDR3 bases: TGTGCCAGCAGCTTGGAGCCGGGACTACGGGTAGGGGGTGAGCAGTTCTTC. It encodes CASSLEPGLRVGGEQFF. The variable domain in full, with the rest retrieved from reference TRBV5-5 and TRBJ2-1, is DAGVTQSPTHLIKTRGQQVTLRCSPISGHKSVSWYQQVLGQGPQFIFQYYEKEERGRGNFPDRFSARQFPNYSSELNVNALLLGDSALYLCASSLEPGLRVGGEQFFGPGTRLTVL.

This sequence joins TRBV5-1 and TRBJ2-3, with TRBD2 identical over 7 bases. The CDR3 is made up of 15 amino acids. Germline CDR1 and CDR2: SGHRS and YFSETQ. Unmatched junction bases numbered 11, after V lost 6 bases and J lost 4 bases. The DNA of the CDR3 is TGCGCCAGCAAGTTTGGCGGGAGTATCGCAGATACGCAGTATTTT. It encodes CASKFGGSIADTQYF.

The chain carries TRBV25-1 and TRBJ1-4; D is perhaps TRBD1 (6 bases). Trimming removed 2 bases from V and 2 bases from J, with 9 bases in between. Germline CDR1 MGHDK, CDR2 SYGVNS. There are 15 residues in the CDR3. CDR3 region: CASSERGGTNEKLFF. Here the CDR3 DNA reads TGTGCCAGCAGTGAAAGAGGGGGTACTAATGAAAAACTGTTTTTT.

V gene TRBV25-1 combines with J gene TRBJ1-2; TRBD1 is a possible D gene (5 bases). Germline CDR1 and CDR2: MGHDK and SYGVNS. The length of the CDR3 is 13 residues. Trimming cost V 6 bases and J 4 bases, with 12 bases left between them. Here the CDR3 reads CASSLDTFYGYTF. The CDR3 DNA reads TGTGCCAGCAGCCTGGACACGTTCTATGGCTACACCTTC.